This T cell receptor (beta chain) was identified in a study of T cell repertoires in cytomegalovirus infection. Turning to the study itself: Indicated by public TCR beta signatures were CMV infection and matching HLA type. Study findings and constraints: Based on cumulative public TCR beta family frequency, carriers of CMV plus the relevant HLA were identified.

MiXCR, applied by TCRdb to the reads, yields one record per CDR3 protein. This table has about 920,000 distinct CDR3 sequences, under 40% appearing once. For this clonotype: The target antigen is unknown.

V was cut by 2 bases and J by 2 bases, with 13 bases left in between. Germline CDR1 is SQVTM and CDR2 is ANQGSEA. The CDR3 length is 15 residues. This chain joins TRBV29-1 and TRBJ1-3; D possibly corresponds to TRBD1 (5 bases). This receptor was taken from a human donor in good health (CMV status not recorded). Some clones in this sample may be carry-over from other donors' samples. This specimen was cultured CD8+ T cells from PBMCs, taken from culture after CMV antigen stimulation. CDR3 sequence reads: CSVESRGAAGNTIYF. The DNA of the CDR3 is TGCAGCGTTGAATCCCGGGGCGCAGCTGGAAACACCATATATTTT.